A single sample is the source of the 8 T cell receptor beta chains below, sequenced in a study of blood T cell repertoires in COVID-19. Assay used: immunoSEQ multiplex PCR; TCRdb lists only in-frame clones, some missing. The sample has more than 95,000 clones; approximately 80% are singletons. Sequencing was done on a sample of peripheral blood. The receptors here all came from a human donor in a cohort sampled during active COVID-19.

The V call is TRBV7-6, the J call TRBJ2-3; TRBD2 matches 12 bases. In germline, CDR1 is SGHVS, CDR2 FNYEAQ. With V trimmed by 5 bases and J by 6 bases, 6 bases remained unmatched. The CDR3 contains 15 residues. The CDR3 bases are TGTGCCAGCAGCCCACTAGCGGGGGGCGGGGATACGCAGTATTTT. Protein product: CASSPLAGGGDTQYF.

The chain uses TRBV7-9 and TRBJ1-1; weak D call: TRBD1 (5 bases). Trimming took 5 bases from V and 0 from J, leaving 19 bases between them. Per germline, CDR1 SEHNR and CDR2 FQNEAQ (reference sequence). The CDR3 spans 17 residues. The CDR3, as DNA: TGTGCCAGCAGCCACCCCAAGCGACAGTTCATGAACACTGAAGCTTTCTTT. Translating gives CASSHPKRQFMNTEAFF.

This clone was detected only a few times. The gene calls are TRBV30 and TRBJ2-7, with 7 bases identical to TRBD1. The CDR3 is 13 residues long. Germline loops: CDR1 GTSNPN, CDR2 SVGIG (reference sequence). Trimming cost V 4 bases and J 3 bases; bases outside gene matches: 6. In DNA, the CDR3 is TGTGCCTGGAACCCGACAGGGATCTACGAGCAGTACTTC. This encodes CAWNPTGIYEQYF.

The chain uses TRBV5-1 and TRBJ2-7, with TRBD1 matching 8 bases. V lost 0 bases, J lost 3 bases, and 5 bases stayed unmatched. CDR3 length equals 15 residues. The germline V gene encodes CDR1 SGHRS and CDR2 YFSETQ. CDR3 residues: CASSLGGTGRYEQYF. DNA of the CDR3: TGCGCCAGCAGCTTGGGGGGGACAGGTCGCTACGAGCAGTACTTC.

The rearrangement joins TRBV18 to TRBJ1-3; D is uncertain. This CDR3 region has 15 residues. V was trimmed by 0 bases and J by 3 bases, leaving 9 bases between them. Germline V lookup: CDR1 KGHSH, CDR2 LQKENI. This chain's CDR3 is CASSPPSMSGNTIYF. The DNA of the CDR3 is TGTGCCAGCTCACCACCGTCCATGAGTGGAAACACCATATATTTT.

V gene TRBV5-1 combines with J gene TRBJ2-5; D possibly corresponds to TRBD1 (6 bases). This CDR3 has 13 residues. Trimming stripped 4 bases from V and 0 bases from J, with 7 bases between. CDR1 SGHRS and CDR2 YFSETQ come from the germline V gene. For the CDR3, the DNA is TGCGCCAGCAGCCGGACAGACCAAGAGACCCAGTACTTC. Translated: CASSRTDQETQYF. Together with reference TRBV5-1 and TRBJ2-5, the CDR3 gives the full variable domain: KAGVTQTPRYLIKTRGQQVTLSCSPISGHRSVSWYQQTPGQGLQFLFEYFSETQRNKGNFPGRFSGRQFSNSRSEMNVSTLELGDSALYLCASSRTDQETQYFGPGTRLLVL.

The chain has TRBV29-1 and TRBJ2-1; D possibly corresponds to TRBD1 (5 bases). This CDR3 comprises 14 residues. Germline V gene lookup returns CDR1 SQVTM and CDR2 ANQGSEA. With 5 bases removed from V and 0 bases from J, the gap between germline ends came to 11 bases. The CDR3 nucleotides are TGCAGCGTTCGACAGCTTAGCTCCTACAATGAGCAGTTCTTC. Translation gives CSVRQLSSYNEQFF.

This chain's CDR3 is CASSLGLGRGYTEAFF. For the CDR3, the DNA is TGCGCCAGCAGCTTGGGTTTGGGCAGGGGGTACACTGAAGCTTTCTTT. This chain uses TRBV5-1 with TRBJ1-1; 7 nucleotides align to TRBD1. Germline-derived CDR1 and CDR2 are SGHRS and YFSETQ. The V and J ends lost 0 bases and 3 bases, in that order; junction bases with no gene match: 8. The CDR3 has 16 residues.